These 23 T cell receptor beta chains were all obtained from the same sample, sequenced in a study of T cells in Graves' hyperthyroidism and ophthalmopathy. From RNA transcripts, TCR beta CDR3 regions were amplified. First-round RT-PCR targeting the TCR CDR3 was performed with the HTBI primer set. TCRdb called the multiplex PCR reads again in MiXCR, with one record for every CDR3 protein. The sample contains 380,000 or so distinct CDR3 sequences, around 14% of which appear only once. What was sequenced was blood. These receptor sequences come from a woman in her twenties or thirties with Graves' hyperthyroidism.

This clonotype showed up many times. The genes are TRBV2 and TRBJ2-3, with 7 bases matching TRBD2. V lost 5 bases, J lost 1 base, and 9 bases stayed unmatched. Per germline, CDR1 SNHLY and CDR2 FYNNEI. The CDR3 loop spans 16 amino acids. In nucleotides, the CDR3 is TGTGCCAGCAGTAAAGAGCGGGGTCGGGGCACAGATACGCAGTATTTT. Protein sequence: CASSKERGRGTDTQYF.

In the case of this clonotype: A read error may be the cause here, since a much bigger clone is one base away. The missing conserved phenylalanine or tryptophan at the end of this CDR3 makes a read error likely. The genes are TRBV2 and TRBJ1-1; D might be TRBD1 (5 bases). The V and J ends lost 3 bases and 0 bases respectively, with 14 bases between them. Looked up from germline, CDR1 is SNHLY and CDR2 is FYNNEI. CDR3 size: 16 residues. CDR3 loop: CASSDGPTVLNTEAFV. The CDR3 nucleotides are TGTGCCAGCAGTGATGGACCGACAGTATTGAACACTGAAGCTTTCGTT.

This rearrangement joins TRBV20-1 to TRBJ2-5; D perhaps matches TRBD2 (6 bases). Trimming shortened V by 6 bases and J by 12 bases, and 23 bases separated the two germline ends. From germline, CDR1 is DFQATT and CDR2 SNEGSKA (reference sequence). The CDR3 runs to 13 residues. In nucleotides, the CDR3 is TGCAGTGCCGCAGGGACTTCGACCGGGCCTGAGTACTTC. Protein product: CSAAGTSTGPEYF.

This clonotype is labeled as medium-sized. The rearrangement links TRBV12-3 or TRBV12-4 to TRBJ2-1; possible D gene TRBD2, 6 bases. The CDR3 is 14 residues long. V lost 9 bases, J lost 8 bases, and 20 bases lay in between. CDR3 protein: CASVLGGPLDEQFF. The CDR3 DNA reads TGTGCCAGTGTTTTGGGAGGTCCACTCGATGAGCAGTTCTTC.

This clonotype showed up many times. The chain has TRBV28 and TRBJ1-1; no definite D call. Trimming removed 2 bases from V and 1 base from J, with 5 bases in between. The CDR3 has 13 residues. CDR1 is MDHEN, CDR2 SYDVKM, per germline. In nucleotides, the CDR3 is TGTGCCAGCAGTTTAAATGAGAACACTGAAGCTTTCTTT. This encodes CASSLNENTEAFF.

The rearrangement uses TRBV13 and TRBJ1-6; tentative D call: TRBD1 (6 bases). CDR3 length equals 18 residues. V lost 0 bases, J lost 4 bases, and 16 bases lay in between. CDR1 is PRHDT, CDR2 FYEKMQ, per germline (reference sequence). The CDR3 spells CASSLGVTGWEYNSPLHF. CDR3 DNA: TGTGCCAGCAGCTTAGGCGTGACAGGCTGGGAATATAATTCACCCCTCCACTTT.

The V and J genes are TRBV3-1 and TRBJ1-6, with D uncertain. CDR3 length: 15 residues. Germline V gene lookup returns CDR1 LGHDT and CDR2 YNNKEL (reference sequence). V was cut by 2 bases and J by 8 bases, with 13 bases left in between. The CDR3 nucleotides read TGTGCCAGCAGCCAATCGAACAGCTTCCATTCACCCCTCCACTTT. Translation gives CASSQSNSFHSPLHF.

This clonotype was seen ten or more times. The chain couples TRBV5-1 to TRBJ2-3, with TRBD1 identical over 8 bases. V lost 4 bases, J lost 4 bases, and 8 bases stayed unmatched. The CDR3 is 15 residues long. CDR1 is SGHRS, CDR2 YFSETQ, per germline. CDR3 in amino acids: CASSIGQGGADTQYF. CDR3 DNA: TGCGCCAGCAGCATTGGACAGGGTGGGGCAGATACGCAGTATTTT.

This clonotype has more than one count but fewer than ten. V usage is TRBV18 and J usage is TRBJ2-3; D unresolved. Between the trimmed V and J ends, which lost 8 bases and 4 bases, there was a span of 7 bases. This CDR3 region has 11 residues. Germline values: CDR1 KGHSH, CDR2 LQKENI. The DNA for the CDR3 is TGTGCCAGCCCGGCCCCAGATACGCAGTATTTT. It encodes CASPAPDTQYF.

The rearrangement joins TRBV5-1 to TRBJ2-7; 7 bases are shared with TRBD2. The length of the CDR3 is 16 residues. J was trimmed by 3 bases and V by 0 bases; bases with no gene match: 9. CDR1 is SGHRS, CDR2 YFSETQ, per germline. The CDR3, as DNA: TGCGCCAGCAGCTTGGATAGCGGGTTTTCTAGCTACGAGCAGTACTTC. Translating it yields CASSLDSGFSSYEQYF.

Concerning this clonotype: The germline gene is not matched at one end of the junction; a read error may be the cause. This sequence joins TRBV20-1 and TRBJ1-1, with D possibly TRBD1 on 6 matching bases. The length of the CDR3 is 12 residues. Germline assignment: CDR1 DFQATT and CDR2 SNEGSKA (reference sequence). This CDR3 reads CSARGGATEAFF. Written as DNA, the CDR3 is TGCAGTGCCAGAGGGGGGGCGACTGAAGCTTTCTTT.

The table lists this clonotype with a few counts. This sequence joins TRBV7-8 and TRBJ2-1; D may be TRBD2 (6 bases). Looked up from germline, CDR1 is SGHVS and CDR2 is FQNEAQ. Trimming pared 5 bases from V and 9 bases from J, leaving 14 bases between. This CDR3 has 13 amino acids. The CDR3 sequence: CASSKREAGEQFF. The CDR3 DNA is TGTGCCAGCAGCAAGAGGGAGGCAGGTGAGCAGTTCTTC.

This clonotype was seen repeatedly, ten times or more. V gene TRBV12-3 or TRBV12-4 combines with J gene TRBJ2-3; possible D gene TRBD2, 6 bases. V lost 3 bases to trimming and J lost 5 bases, with 12 bases between them. CDR3 length: 14 amino acids. The CDR3 bases are TGTGCCAGCAGTTTCGGAGGGAGGTTAGATACGCAGTATTTT. It encodes CASSFGGRLDTQYF.

There are many counts of this clonotype. The V and J genes are TRBV2 and TRBJ2-3; either TRBD1 or TRBD2 may fit D (5 bases each). Trimming removed 8 bases from V and 0 bases from J, with 12 bases in between. CDR3 length: 14 amino acids. Germline assignment: CDR1 SNHLY and CDR2 FYNNEI. CDR3 protein: CASSPRDSTDTQYF. CDR3 DNA sequence: TGTGCCAGCTCCCCCCGGGACAGCACAGATACGCAGTATTTT. Based on the CDR3 plus reference TRBV2 and TRBJ2-3, the full variable domain is EPEVTQTPSHQVTQMGQEVILRCVPISNHLYFYWYRQILGQKVEFLVSFYNNEISEKSEIFDDQFSVERPDGSNFTLKIRSTKLEDSAMYFCASSPRDSTDTQYFGPGTRLTVL.

This clonotype was counted ten times or more. This sequence joins TRBV9 and TRBJ2-7; D is undetermined. The V end was cut by 0 bases, the J end by 4 bases, with 11 bases between. Germline loops: CDR1 SGDLS, CDR2 YYNGEE. CDR3 length equals 14 residues. The CDR3 DNA reads TGTGCCAGCAGCGTAGGAGTAGCCCTTTACGAGCAGTACTTC. Its translation: CASSVGVALYEQYF.

The chain employs TRBV10-3 and TRBJ1-2; the D gene is possibly TRBD1 (6 bases). Germline V gives CDR1 ENHRY, CDR2 SYGVKD. The CDR3 loop spans 13 amino acids. Trimming took 8 bases from V and 2 from J, leaving 12 bases between them. The CDR3 reads CAIGETGNYGYTF. In DNA, the CDR3 is TGTGCCATCGGGGAGACAGGAAACTATGGCTACACCTTC.

V gene TRBV20-1 combines with J gene TRBJ2-1; D perhaps matches TRBD2 (6 bases). Germline V gene data show CDR1 as DFQATT and CDR2 as SNEGSKA (reference sequence). V shed 3 bases and J shed 2 bases, with 20 bases lying between them. The CDR3 loop spans 17 amino acids. CDR3 DNA: TGCAGTGCTAGTTTCCCGGGAGCTCGGGGAACCTACAATGAGCAGTTCTTC. This gives the protein CSASFPGARGTYNEQFF.

At least ten counts were recorded for this clonotype. This chain connects TRBV12-3 or TRBV12-4 to TRBJ1-5; D unresolved. The CDR3 consists of 15 residues. V was clipped by 6 bases and J by 0 bases, with 12 bases between them. In nucleotides, the CDR3 is TGTGCCAGCAGGCAGGCCGGGCATAGCAATCAGCCCCAGCATTTT. Translation: CASRQAGHSNQPQHF.

This clonotype was counted ten times or more. The chain joins TRBV6-5 to TRBJ1-3, with a possible D match to TRBD1 (5 bases). Between the trimmed V and J ends, which lost 0 bases and 4 bases, there was a span of 7 bases. CDR3 length equals 14 residues. Germline values: CDR1 MNHEY, CDR2 SVGAGI. CDR3 protein: CASSYSRGGNTIYF. The CDR3 nucleotides are TGTGCCAGCAGTTACTCTAGGGGAGGAAACACCATATATTTT.

This chain joins TRBV3-1 and TRBJ1-2; D not certain. Germline V gene lookup returns CDR1 LGHDT and CDR2 YNNKEL (reference sequence). V shed 0 bases and J shed 5 bases, with 10 bases lying between them. The CDR3 runs 14 residues. The chain's CDR3 is CASSQDHLPYGYTF. The DNA of the CDR3 is TGTGCCAGCAGCCAAGACCATCTTCCGTATGGCTACACCTTC. Full variable domain (missing parts from reference TRBV3-1 and TRBJ1-2): DTAVSQTPKYLVTQMGNDKSIKCEQNLGHDTMYWYKQDSKKFLKIMFSYNNKELIINETVPNRFSPKSPDKAHLNLHINSLELGDSAVYFCASSQDHLPYGYTFGSGTRLTVV.

V and J are TRBV29-1 and TRBJ2-2; TRBD2 agrees at 11 bases. CDR1 and CDR2 (germline): SQVTM, ANQGSEA. The CDR3 is 17 amino acids. The ends lost 6 bases at V and 4 bases at J; junction bases unmatched: 13. The CDR3 nucleotides are TGCAGCGTCGGCGGGGGGCTAGCGGGAGGATCCACCGGGGAGCTGTTTTTT. Protein: CSVGGGLAGGSTGELFF.

This clonotype was observed many times. The V gene is TRBV20-1, the J gene TRBJ2-1; 14 bases map to TRBD2. The length of the CDR3 is 17 residues. The germline V gene has CDR1 DFQATT and CDR2 SNEGSKA (reference sequence). Germline trimming cut 5 bases from V and 0 bases from J; bases unmatched to any gene: 6. This CDR3 reads CSAPLGTSGSSYNEQFF. In DNA, the CDR3 is TGCAGTGCTCCTTTGGGGACTAGCGGGAGCTCCTACAATGAGCAGTTCTTC.

Ten or more counts support this clonotype. The chain has TRBV7-2 and TRBJ1-3, with TRBD1 matching over 7 bases. The CDR3 runs 15 residues. Germline CDR1 reads SGHTA; CDR2 reads FQGNSA. With V trimmed by 3 bases and J by 3 bases, 5 bases remained unmatched. Here the CDR3 DNA reads TGTGCCAGCAGCTTCCGCAGGGGGGTTGGAAACACCATATATTTT. Encoded protein: CASSFRRGVGNTIYF.